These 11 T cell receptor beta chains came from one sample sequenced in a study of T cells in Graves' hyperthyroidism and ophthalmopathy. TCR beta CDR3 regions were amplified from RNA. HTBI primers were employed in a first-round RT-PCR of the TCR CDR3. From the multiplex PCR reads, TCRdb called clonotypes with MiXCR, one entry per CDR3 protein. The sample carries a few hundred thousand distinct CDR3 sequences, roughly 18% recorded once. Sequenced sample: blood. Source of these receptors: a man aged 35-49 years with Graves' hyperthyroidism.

The CDR3: CSFRDPRETQYF. The CDR3 nucleotides are TGCAGCTTCCGGGACCCCCGAGAGACCCAGTACTTC. The J gene is TRBJ2-5, the V gene TRBV20-1; perhaps D is TRBD1 or TRBD2 (5 bases each). The CDR3 covers 12 residues. Germline lookup yields CDR1 DFQATT and CDR2 SNEGSKA (reference sequence).

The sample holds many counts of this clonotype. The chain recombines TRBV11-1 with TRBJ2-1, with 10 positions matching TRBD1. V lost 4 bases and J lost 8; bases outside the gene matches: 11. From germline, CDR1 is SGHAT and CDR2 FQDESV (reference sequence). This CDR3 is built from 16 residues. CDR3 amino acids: CASSSLGQGVHDEQFF. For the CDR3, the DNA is TGTGCCAGCAGCTCCCTCGGACAGGGGGTTCACGATGAGCAGTTCTTC.

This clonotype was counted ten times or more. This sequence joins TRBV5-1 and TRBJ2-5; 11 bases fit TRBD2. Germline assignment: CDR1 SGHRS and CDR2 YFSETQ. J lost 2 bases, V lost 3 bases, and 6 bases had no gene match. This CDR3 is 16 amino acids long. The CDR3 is CASSSGLAGLQETQYF. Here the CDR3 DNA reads TGCGCCAGCAGCTCCGGACTAGCGGGCCTGCAAGAGACCCAGTACTTC. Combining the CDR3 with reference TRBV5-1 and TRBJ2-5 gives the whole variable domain KAGVTQTPRYLIKTRGQQVTLSCSPISGHRSVSWYQQTPGQGLQFLFEYFSETQRNKGNFPGRFSGRQFSNSRSEMNVSTLELGDSALYLCASSSGLAGLQETQYFGPGTRLLVL.

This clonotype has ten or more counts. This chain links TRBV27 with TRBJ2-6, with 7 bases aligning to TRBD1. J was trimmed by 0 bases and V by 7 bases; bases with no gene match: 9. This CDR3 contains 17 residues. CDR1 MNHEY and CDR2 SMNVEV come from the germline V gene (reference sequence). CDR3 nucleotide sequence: TGTGCCAGCAAGAGGACAGGAGATCCCTCTGGGGCCAACGTCCTGACTTTC. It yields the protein CASKRTGDPSGANVLTF.

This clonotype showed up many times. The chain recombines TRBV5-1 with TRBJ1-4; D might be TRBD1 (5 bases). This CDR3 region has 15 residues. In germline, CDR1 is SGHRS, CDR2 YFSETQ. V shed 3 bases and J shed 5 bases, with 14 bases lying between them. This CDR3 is CASSSSPWGNEKLFF. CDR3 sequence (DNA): TGCGCCAGCAGCTCGTCTCCTTGGGGGAATGAAAAACTGTTTTTT. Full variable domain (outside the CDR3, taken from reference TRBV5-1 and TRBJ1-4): KAGVTQTPRYLIKTRGQQVTLSCSPISGHRSVSWYQQTPGQGLQFLFEYFSETQRNKGNFPGRFSGRQFSNSRSEMNVSTLELGDSALYLCASSSSPWGNEKLFFGSGTQLSVL.

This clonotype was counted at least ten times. CDR3 region: CASSVSTDPYSNQPQHF. CDR3 nucleotides: TGTGCCAGCAGTGTGAGTACAGACCCATATAGCAATCAGCCCCAGCATTTT. The gene calls are TRBV2 and TRBJ1-5, with D hard to call. Trimming pared 4 bases from V and 0 bases from J, leaving 16 bases between. Germline V gene lookup returns CDR1 SNHLY and CDR2 FYNNEI. This CDR3 comprises 17 residues.

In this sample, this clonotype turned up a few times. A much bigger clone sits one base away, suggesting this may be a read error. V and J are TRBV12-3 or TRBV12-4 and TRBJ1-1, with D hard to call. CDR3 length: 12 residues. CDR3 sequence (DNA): TGTGCCAGCAGGACATTGAACACTGAAGCTTCCTTT. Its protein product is CASRTLNTEASF.

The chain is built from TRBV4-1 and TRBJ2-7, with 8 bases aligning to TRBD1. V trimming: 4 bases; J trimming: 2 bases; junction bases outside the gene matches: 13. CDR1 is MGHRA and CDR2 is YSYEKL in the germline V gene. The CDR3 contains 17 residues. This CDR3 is CASSPSDPGQDTYEQYF. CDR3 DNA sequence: TGCGCCAGCAGCCCTTCAGACCCGGGACAGGATACCTACGAGCAGTACTTC.

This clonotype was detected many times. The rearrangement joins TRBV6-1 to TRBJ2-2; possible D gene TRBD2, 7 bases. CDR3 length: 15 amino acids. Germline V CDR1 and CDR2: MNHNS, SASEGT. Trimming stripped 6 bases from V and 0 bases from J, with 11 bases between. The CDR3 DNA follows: TGTGCCAGCAGGCGCGGGGGCCCGAACACCGGGGAGCTGTTTTTT. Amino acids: CASRRGGPNTGELFF.

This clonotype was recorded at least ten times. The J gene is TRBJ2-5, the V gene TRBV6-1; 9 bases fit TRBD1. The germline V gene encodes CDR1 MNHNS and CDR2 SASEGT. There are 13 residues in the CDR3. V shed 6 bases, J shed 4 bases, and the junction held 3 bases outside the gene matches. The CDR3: CASRDRGLETQYF. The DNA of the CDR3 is TGTGCCAGCAGGGACAGGGGTTTAGAGACCCAGTACTTC.

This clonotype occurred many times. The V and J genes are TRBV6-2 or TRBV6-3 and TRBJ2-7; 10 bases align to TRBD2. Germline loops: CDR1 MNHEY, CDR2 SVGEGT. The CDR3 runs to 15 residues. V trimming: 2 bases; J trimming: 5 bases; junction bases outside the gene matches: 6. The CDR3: CASSYSSGGADEQYF. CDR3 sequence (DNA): TGTGCCAGCAGTTACAGCAGCGGGGGGGCGGACGAGCAGTACTTC.